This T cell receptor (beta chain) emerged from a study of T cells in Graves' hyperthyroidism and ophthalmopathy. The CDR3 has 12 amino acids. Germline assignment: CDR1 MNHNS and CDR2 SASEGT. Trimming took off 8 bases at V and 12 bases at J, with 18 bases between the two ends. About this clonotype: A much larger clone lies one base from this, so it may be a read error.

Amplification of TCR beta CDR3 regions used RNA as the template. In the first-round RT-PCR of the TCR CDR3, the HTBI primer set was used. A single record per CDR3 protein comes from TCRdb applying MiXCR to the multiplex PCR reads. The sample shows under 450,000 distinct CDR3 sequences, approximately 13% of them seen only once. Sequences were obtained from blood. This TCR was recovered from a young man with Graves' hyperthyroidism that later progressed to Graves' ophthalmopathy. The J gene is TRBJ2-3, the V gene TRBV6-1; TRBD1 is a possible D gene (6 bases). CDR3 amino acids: CASRDRWNFQYF. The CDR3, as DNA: TGTGCCAGCCGAGACAGGTGGAATTTTCAGTATTTT.